The 25 T cell receptor beta chains in this list originate from one sample, sequenced in a study of blood T cell repertoires in COVID-19 (dated by TCRdb to 2018 to 2021). Receptor libraries were prepared by the immunoSEQ multiplex PCR assay. Drawn from immuneACCESS, this table holds only the in-frame rearrangements with V and J called that TCRdb kept. Clones are partly lost; checked studies trace under half to an unresolved V gene and leave the rest unexplained. Here the sample has about 300,000 clones; nearly 90% occur a single time. The ten biggest clones cover roughly 2.9% of the sample. The specimen was PBMCs or T cells enriched from blood (not recorded which). Receptor source: a woman in her 50s who had been exposed to COVID-19.

This clone has a single count. V usage is TRBV19 and J usage is TRBJ2-5; 10 bases fit TRBD2. V shed 3 bases and J 6 bases; nucleotides not matched to a gene: 7. CDR3 length equals 15 residues. Germline loops: CDR1 LNHDA, CDR2 SQIVND (reference sequence). The CDR3 DNA is TGTGCCAGTAGTATGTCTAGCGGGGGAGGGAAGACCCAGTACTTC. This encodes CASSMSSGGGKTQYF.

This clone has a single count. V usage is TRBV5-4 and J usage is TRBJ1-3, with a tentative D call TRBD1 (6 bases). Germline-derived CDR1 and CDR2 are SGHNT and YYREEE (reference sequence). The CDR3 covers 14 residues. V dropped 0 bases and J dropped 14 bases, with 18 bases sitting between them. The CDR3 nucleotides are TGTGCCAGCAGCTTGGGCCGGGACAATGGGTACTTATATTTT. As protein: CASSLGRDNGYLYF.

CDR3: CASSLAGRSMDTEAFF. For the CDR3, the DNA is TGTGCCAGCAGCTTAGCAGGGCGTTCGATGGACACTGAAGCTTTCTTT. The chain carries TRBV11-2 and TRBJ1-1, with D tentatively TRBD1 (5 bases). The germline CDR1 and CDR2 sequences are SGHAT and FQNNGV. The ends were cut back, 1 base at V and 3 bases at J, with 15 bases in the middle. There are 16 residues in the CDR3. The complete variable domain, with remaining parts taken from reference TRBV11-2 and TRBJ1-1, reads EAGVAQSPRYKIIEKRQSVAFWCNPISGHATLYWYQQILGQGPKLLIQFQNNGVVDDSQLPKDRFSAERLKGVDSTLKIQPAKLEDSAVYLCASSLAGRSMDTEAFFGQGTRLTVV.

The chain links TRBV28 to TRBJ1-1; TRBD1 agrees at 9 bases. Looked up from germline, CDR1 is MDHEN and CDR2 is SYDVKM. The ends lost 8 bases at V and 9 bases at J; junction bases unmatched: 7. The CDR3 has 12 amino acids. In nucleotides, the CDR3 is TGTGCCAGCCTCGGGACAGGGAGGCAAGCTTTCTTT. Its translation: CASLGTGRQAFF.

CDR3 sequence: CASSPTDRGRVDTQYF. The CDR3 bases are TGTGCCAGCAGCCCTACCGACAGGGGGCGCGTAGATACGCAGTATTTT. The chain combines TRBV28 with TRBJ2-3; TRBD1 agrees at 10 bases. The CDR3 consists of 16 residues. With 6 bases clipped from V and 5 bases from J, the junction kept 11 bases outside the gene matches. Germline V gene sequence: CDR1 MDHEN, CDR2 SYDVKM.

This clone occurred a few times. The sample contains more than one DNA sequence encoding this CDR3. This chain uses TRBV28 with TRBJ1-2; D uncertain. Trimming took off 6 bases at V and 0 bases at J, with 17 bases between the two ends. The CDR3 loop spans 16 amino acids. CDR1 MDHEN and CDR2 SYDVKM come from the germline V gene. The CDR3 DNA follows: TGTGCCAGCAGCCTAACATTACAGATAACTAACTATGGCTACACCTTC. It codes for CASSLTLQITNYGYTF.

This sequence joins TRBV9 and TRBJ1-1; possibly TRBD1 for D (6 bases). V dropped 0 bases and J dropped 2 bases, with 11 bases sitting between them. Germline values: CDR1 SGDLS, CDR2 YYNGEE. The CDR3 has 15 amino acids. CDR3 residues: CASSVGPGGNTEAFF. DNA for the CDR3: TGTGCCAGCAGCGTAGGTCCGGGGGGCAACACTGAAGCTTTCTTT.

The gene calls are TRBV6-5 and TRBJ1-6; D gene unclear. V gave up 2 bases and J gave up 10 bases, with 6 bases separating them. Germline V CDR1 and CDR2: MNHEY, SVGAGI. This CDR3 contains 12 residues. CDR3 amino acids: CASSYLGSPLHF. The CDR3 region has the DNA TGTGCCAGCAGTTACCTTGGCTCACCCCTCCACTTT.

The chain joins TRBV4-1 to TRBJ2-7; D not certain. Germline CDR1 is MGHRA and CDR2 is YSYEKL. This CDR3 comprises 13 residues. The V and J ends lost 3 bases and 3 bases respectively, with 9 bases between them. The DNA of the CDR3 is TGCGCCAGCAGCCATAAAGAGGACTACGAGCAGTACTTC. Translated: CASSHKEDYEQYF.

This chain joins TRBV2 and TRBJ2-7; no firm D call. Trimming removed 4 bases at V and 2 bases at J, with 9 bases between. Germline V gives CDR1 SNHLY, CDR2 FYNNEI. This CDR3 spans 13 amino acids. The CDR3 protein is CASSGASPYEQYF. In DNA form, the CDR3 reads TGTGCCAGCAGTGGGGCCAGCCCCTACGAGCAGTACTTC.

CDR3 coding DNA: TGTGCCAAAACGGTGGATACGCAGTATTTT. Translating it yields CAKTVDTQYF. The V call is TRBV2, the J call TRBJ2-3, with no clear D. The germline CDR1 and CDR2 sequences are SNHLY and FYNNEI. V lost 10 bases and J 6 bases, leaving 8 bases between the germline ends. The CDR3 consists of 10 residues. Based on the CDR3 plus reference TRBV2 and TRBJ2-3, the full variable domain is EPEVTQTPSHQVTQMGQEVILRCVPISNHLYFYWYRQILGQKVEFLVSFYNNEISEKSEIFDDQFSVERPDGSNFTLKIRSTKLEDSAMYFCAKTVDTQYFGPGTRLTVL.

This clone was counted only a few times. V usage is TRBV7-9 and J usage is TRBJ2-2; TRBD2 agrees at 8 bases. The CDR3 is 17 residues long. Germline values: CDR1 SEHNR, CDR2 FQNEAQ (reference sequence). V gave up 4 bases and J gave up 4 bases; unmatched junction bases: 11. The CDR3 nucleotides are TGTGCCAGCAGCTCCCCGATTAGCGGGGACTTCACCGGGGAGCTGTTTTTT. Residues: CASSSPISGDFTGELFF.

CDR3: CASSAREGEQYF. CDR3 nucleotide sequence: TGTGCCAGCAGCGCACGTGAGGGAGAGCAGTACTTC. This chain joins TRBV7-6 and TRBJ2-7; D may be TRBD2 (5 bases). The CDR3 is 12 amino acids. CDR1 SGHVS and CDR2 FNYEAQ come from the germline V gene. Trimming removed 5 bases from V and 7 bases from J, with 12 bases in between.

The DNA for the CDR3 is TGTGCCAGCAGCCAAGATTTGGGGCTCGGAAACATTCAGTACTTC. It codes for CASSQDLGLGNIQYF. The V gene is TRBV3-1 (or the pseudogene TRBV3-2), the J gene TRBJ2-4, with D maybe TRBD1 (5 bases). The CDR3 length is 15 residues. Trimming pared 0 bases from V and 6 bases from J, leaving 12 bases between. In germline, CDR1 is LGHDT, CDR2 YNNKEL (reference sequence).

The genes are TRBV4-1 and TRBJ1-5; a weak D match, TRBD1 (6 bases). Germline assignment: CDR1 MGHRA and CDR2 YSYEKL. The CDR3 covers 16 residues. The V end lost 4 bases, the J end lost 4 bases, and 17 bases lay between the germline ends. CDR3 region: CASSLYQGMENQPQHF. In DNA, the CDR3 is TGCGCCAGCAGCCTATACCAGGGGATGGAGAATCAGCCCCAGCATTTT.

This chain joins TRBV7-8 and TRBJ1-2; D uncertain. CDR1 is SGHVS, CDR2 FQNEAQ, per germline. Trimming took off 1 base at V and 0 bases at J, with 21 bases between the two ends. The CDR3 runs 19 residues. In DNA form, the CDR3 reads TGTGCCAGCAGCTTAGTTCGCGGCCCCGGAGGCCCTACTAACTATGGCTACACCTTC. Protein product: CASSLVRGPGGPTNYGYTF. The whole variable domain, filled in from reference TRBV7-8 and TRBJ1-2, reads GAGVSQSPRYKVAKRGQDVALRCDPISGHVSLFWYQQALGQGPEFLTYFQNEAQLDKSGLPSDRFFAERPEGSVSTLKIQRTQQEDSAVYLCASSLVRGPGGPTNYGYTFGSGTRLTVV.

The CDR3 here is CASSFSADSPYEQYF. The CDR3 DNA is TGTGCCAGCAGTTTTTCGGCGGACAGCCCCTACGAGCAGTACTTC. The chain carries TRBV27 and TRBJ2-7; possible D gene TRBD1, 6 bases. The CDR3 consists of 15 residues. V was clipped by 3 bases and J by 2 bases, with 14 bases between them. The V gene's germline CDR1 is MNHEY and CDR2 SMNVEV (reference sequence).

The rearrangement joins TRBV27 to TRBJ1-2; TRBD1 aligns across 8 bases. V lost 6 bases, J lost 7 bases, and 19 bases stayed unmatched. The CDR3 extends over 17 amino acids. Per the germline V gene, CDR1 is MNHEY and CDR2 is SMNVEV (reference sequence). The CDR3 spells CASSNAPAGGAPVGYTF. The CDR3 DNA follows: TGTGCCAGCAGCAATGCCCCGGCAGGGGGCGCCCCAGTTGGCTACACCTTC.

The chain is built from TRBV29-1 and TRBJ2-7, with D possibly matching TRBD1 (6 bases). With 5 bases removed from V and 0 bases from J, the gap between germline ends came to 14 bases. CDR1 is SQVTM, CDR2 ANQGSEA, per germline. The CDR3 extends over 14 amino acids. The CDR3 nucleotides read TGCAGCGTTTGGACAGAGATGACCTCCTACGAGCAGTACTTC. Translating gives CSVWTEMTSYEQYF.

V usage is TRBV19 and J usage is TRBJ1-6; possible D gene TRBD1, 6 bases. The CDR3 is 14 residues long. Between the trimmed V and J ends, which lost 2 bases and 9 bases, there was a span of 11 bases. Germline CDR1 reads LNHDA; CDR2 reads SQIVND (reference sequence). The CDR3 DNA is TGTGCCAGTAGTATAATGACAGGAGGTTCACCCCTCCACTTT. It encodes CASSIMTGGSPLHF.

J is TRBJ1-1 and V is TRBV29-1; D uncertain. The CDR3 contains 12 residues. Trimming removed 6 bases at V and 10 bases at J, with 18 bases between. In germline, CDR1 is SQVTM, CDR2 ANQGSEA. CDR3 sequence: CSVLAYGWSAFF. In nucleotides, the CDR3 is TGCAGCGTACTCGCCTACGGTTGGTCAGCTTTCTTT. The entire variable domain, with the rest obtained from reference TRBV29-1 and TRBJ1-1, is as follows: SAVISQKPSRDICQRGTSLTIQCQVDSQVTMMFWYRQQPGQSLTLIATANQGSEATYESGFVIDKFPISRPNLTFSTLTVSNMSPEDSSIYLCSVLAYGWSAFFGQGTRLTVV.

The V gene is TRBV4-1, the J gene TRBJ2-3, with 12 bases that match TRBD2. The germline gives CDR1 MGHRA, CDR2 YSYEKL. CDR3 length: 16 residues. Losses at the gene ends were 1 base for V and 7 bases for J; bases not matched to a gene: 6. The CDR3 DNA follows: TGCGCCAGCAGCCAAGCCCTAGCGGGGGGGCTTTATACGCAGTATTTT. Protein product: CASSQALAGGLYTQYF.

This rearrangement joins TRBV5-4 to TRBJ1-6, with a possible D match to TRBD1 (5 bases). From germline, CDR1 is SGHNT and CDR2 YYREEE (reference sequence). V shed 5 bases and J shed 7 bases, with 13 bases lying between them. CDR3 length equals 14 residues. CDR3: CASRGGGINSPLHF. The CDR3 region has the DNA TGTGCCAGCAGGGGGGGAGGGATAAATTCACCCCTCCACTTT.

The V gene is TRBV6-1, the J gene TRBJ1-5; weak D call: TRBD1 (5 bases). The V end was cut by 2 bases, the J end by 0 bases, with 14 bases between. CDR1 is MNHNS, CDR2 SASEGT, per germline. CDR3 length equals 17 residues. CDR3 nucleotide sequence: TGTGCCAGCAGTGAACTCGGCAGGGCCTATAGCAATCAGCCCCAGCATTTT. Translated: CASSELGRAYSNQPQHF.

The sample holds a few counts of this clone. The V and J genes are TRBV7-9 and TRBJ1-1; D is unclear. The CDR3 is made up of 15 amino acids. Deletions cut 1 base from V and 1 base from J, with 10 bases between. Per germline, CDR1 SEHNR and CDR2 FQNEAQ (reference sequence). The CDR3 is CASSLGGGRNTEAFF. Written as DNA, the CDR3 is TGTGCCAGCAGCTTAGGGGGAGGTAGGAACACTGAAGCTTTCTTT.